Below are 10 T cell receptor beta chains sequenced from a single sample in a study of T cells after yellow fever vaccination. TCRdb analysed the 5' RACE reads with MiXCR anew, one entry per CDR3 protein. The top ten clones hold roughly 3% of a sample with a few hundred thousand distinct CDR3 sequences, 9.5% to 15% of them seen once. The material was CD4+ T cells sorted from PBMCs, obtained 15 days after the yellow fever booster vaccination. The receptors originated from a man aged 18 to 35 who received the YFV17D yellow fever vaccine.

This clonotype was seen more than once but under ten times. This chain joins TRBV7-9 and TRBJ1-2; D gene unclear. The CDR3 runs 14 residues. Trimming took 5 bases from V and 0 from J, leaving 10 bases between them. CDR1 SEHNR and CDR2 FQNEAQ come from the germline V gene (reference sequence). CDR3 nucleotide sequence: TGTGCCAGCAGCCGACGACTGCCTAACTATGGCTACACCTTC. This codes for CASSRRLPNYGYTF.

This clonotype was observed many times. The chain combines TRBV5-1 with TRBJ2-3; 7 bases align to TRBD2. In germline, CDR1 is SGHRS, CDR2 YFSETQ. The CDR3 runs 14 residues. Trimming removed 0 bases from V and 2 bases from J; junction bases left unmatched: 0. This CDR3 is CASSLGDYTDTQYF. CDR3 nucleotides: TGCGCCAGCAGCTTGGGGGACTACACAGATACGCAGTATTTT.

This clonotype was counted between two and nine times. This rearrangement joins TRBV27 to TRBJ2-2; 13 positions agree with TRBD2. After removal of 6 bases from V and 6 bases from J, the junction contained 4 bases not matched to a gene. There are 15 residues in the CDR3. Germline values: CDR1 MNHEY, CDR2 SMNVEV (reference sequence). The DNA for the CDR3 is TGTGCCAGCAGAGAACTAGCGGGGGGGCCCGGGGAGCTGTTTTTT. It is translated as CASRELAGGPGELFF.

The rearrangement uses TRBV10-1 and TRBJ2-2; 8 bases fit TRBD1. V trimming: 3 bases; J trimming: 4 bases; junction bases outside the gene matches: 4. Germline CDR1 is WNHNN and CDR2 is SYGVQD (reference sequence). This CDR3 has 15 amino acids. CDR3 DNA: TGCGCCAGCAGTGATGACAGGGGTGGCACCGGGGAGCTGTTTTTT. Translation: CASSDDRGGTGELFF.

This clonotype was counted between two and nine times. The rearrangement links TRBV24-1 to TRBJ2-2; 9 bases fit TRBD1. The CDR3 has 15 amino acids. Trimming cost V 4 bases and J 7 bases; bases outside gene matches: 6. Germline V CDR1 and CDR2: KGHDR, SFDVKD. CDR3 protein: CATSDHGTGNGELFF. For the CDR3, the DNA is TGTGCCACCAGTGACCACGGGACAGGGAACGGGGAGCTGTTTTTT.

This clonotype has a handful of counts. This rearrangement joins TRBV18 to TRBJ1-5, with D possibly matching TRBD1 (5 bases). V was trimmed by 4 bases and J by 7 bases, leaving 14 bases between them. CDR1 and CDR2 (germline): KGHSH, LQKENI. The CDR3 spans 14 residues. CDR3 DNA sequence: TGTGCCAGCTCACTCGACCAGGGCTACCAGCCCCAGCATTTT. Its translation: CASSLDQGYQPQHF.

This clonotype was seen more than once but under ten times. V usage is TRBV28 and J usage is TRBJ1-5; D possibly corresponds to TRBD1 (5 bases). The germline gives CDR1 MDHEN, CDR2 SYDVKM. The CDR3 is 15 residues long. V was shortened by 3 bases and J by 3 bases, with 12 bases between the two germline ends. The CDR3 DNA sequence: TGTGCCAGCAGTTTGGCGAGACAGTTCAATCAGCCCCAGCATTTT. It translates to CASSLARQFNQPQHF.

V is TRBV11-2 and J is TRBJ2-2; 8 nucleotides agree with TRBD1. The CDR3 extends over 16 amino acids. The trim removed 1 base at V and 4 bases at J, leaving 5 bases unmatched. Germline V lookup: CDR1 SGHAT, CDR2 FQNNGV. CDR3 sequence reads: CASSLATGVITGELFF. As DNA, the CDR3 is TGTGCCAGCAGCTTAGCGACAGGGGTGATCACCGGGGAGCTGTTTTTT.

In its sample, this clonotype was seen many times. The CDR3 DNA sequence: TGCAGCGCAATGACAGGGGCCACAAACACCGGGGAGCTGTTTTTT. Translation gives CSAMTGATNTGELFF. The chain links TRBV29-1 to TRBJ2-2; 8 bases align to TRBD1. The CDR3 totals 15 residues. Germline CDR1 and CDR2: SQVTM and ANQGSEA. J lost 2 bases, V lost 7 bases, and 9 bases had no gene match.

V usage is TRBV9 and J usage is TRBJ2-7; D not resolved. Germline CDR1 is SGDLS and CDR2 is YYNGEE. This CDR3 has 13 residues. V dropped 0 bases and J dropped 3 bases, with 7 bases sitting between them. The CDR3 spells CASSVAWGYEQYF. CDR3 DNA: TGTGCCAGCAGCGTAGCGTGGGGCTACGAGCAGTACTTC.